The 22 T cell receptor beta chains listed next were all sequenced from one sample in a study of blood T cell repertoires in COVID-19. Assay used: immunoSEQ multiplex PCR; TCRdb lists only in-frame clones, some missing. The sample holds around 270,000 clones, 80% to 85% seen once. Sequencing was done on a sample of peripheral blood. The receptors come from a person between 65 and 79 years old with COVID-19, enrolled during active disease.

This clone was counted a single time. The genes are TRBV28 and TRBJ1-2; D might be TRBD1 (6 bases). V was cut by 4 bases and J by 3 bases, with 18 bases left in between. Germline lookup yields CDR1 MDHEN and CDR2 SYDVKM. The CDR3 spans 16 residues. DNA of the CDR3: TGTGCCAGCAGTTCCATCGGGGGGGCGAGTCACTATGGCTACACCTTC. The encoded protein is CASSSIGGASHYGYTF.

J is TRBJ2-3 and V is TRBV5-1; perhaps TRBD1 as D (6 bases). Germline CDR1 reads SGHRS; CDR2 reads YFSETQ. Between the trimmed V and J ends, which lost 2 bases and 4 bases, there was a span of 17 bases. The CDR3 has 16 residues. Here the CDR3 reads CASSFSAGASADTQYF. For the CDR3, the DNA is TGCGCCAGCAGCTTCTCGGCAGGGGCGAGCGCAGATACGCAGTATTTT.

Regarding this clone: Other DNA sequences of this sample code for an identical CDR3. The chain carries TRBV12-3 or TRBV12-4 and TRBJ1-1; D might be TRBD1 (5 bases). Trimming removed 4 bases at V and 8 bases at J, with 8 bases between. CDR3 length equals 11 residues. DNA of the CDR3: TGTGCCAGCAGTTCGACAGTCGAAGCTTTCTTT. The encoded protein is CASSSTVEAFF.

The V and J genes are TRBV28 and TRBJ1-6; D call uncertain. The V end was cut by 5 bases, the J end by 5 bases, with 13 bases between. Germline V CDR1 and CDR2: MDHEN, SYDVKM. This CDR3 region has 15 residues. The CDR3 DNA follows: TGTGCCAGCAGTCCCCCGAGAGGGAATAATTCACCCCTCCACTTT. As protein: CASSPPRGNNSPLHF.

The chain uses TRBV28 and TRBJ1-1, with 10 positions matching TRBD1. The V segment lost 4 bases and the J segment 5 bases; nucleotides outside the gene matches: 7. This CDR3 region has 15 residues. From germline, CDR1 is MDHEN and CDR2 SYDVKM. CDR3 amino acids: CASSSPGTGETEAFF. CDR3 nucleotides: TGTGCCAGCAGTTCCCCCGGGACAGGGGAAACTGAAGCTTTCTTT.

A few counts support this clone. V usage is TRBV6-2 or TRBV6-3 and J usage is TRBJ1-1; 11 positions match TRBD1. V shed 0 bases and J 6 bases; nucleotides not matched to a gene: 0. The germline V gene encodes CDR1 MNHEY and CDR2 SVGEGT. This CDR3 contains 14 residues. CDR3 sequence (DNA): TGTGCCAGCAGTTACTCGGACAGGGGGCCTGAAGCTTTCTTT. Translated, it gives CASSYSDRGPEAFF.

The CDR3 is CASSWDRGRTGELFF. CDR3 nucleotide sequence: TGTGCCAGCAGTTGGGACAGGGGACGCACCGGGGAGCTGTTTTTT. The chain uses TRBV6-5 and TRBJ2-2; 10 nucleotides align to TRBD1. The ends lost 4 bases at V and 4 bases at J; junction bases unmatched: 3. The CDR3 is 15 residues long. Per germline, CDR1 MNHEY and CDR2 SVGAGI.

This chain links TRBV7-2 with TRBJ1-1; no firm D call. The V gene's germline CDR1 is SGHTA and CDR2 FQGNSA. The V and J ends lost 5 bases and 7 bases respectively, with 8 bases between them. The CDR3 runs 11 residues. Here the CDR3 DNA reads TGTGCCAGCAGCCTGGGCAGTGAAGCTTTCTTT. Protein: CASSLGSEAFF.

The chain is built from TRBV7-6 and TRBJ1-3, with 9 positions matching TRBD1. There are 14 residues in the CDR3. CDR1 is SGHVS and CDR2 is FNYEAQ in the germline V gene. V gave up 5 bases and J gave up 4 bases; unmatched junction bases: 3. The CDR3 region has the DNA TGTGCCAGCAGCACAGGGGGCTGGGGAAACACCATATATTTT. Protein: CASSTGGWGNTIYF.

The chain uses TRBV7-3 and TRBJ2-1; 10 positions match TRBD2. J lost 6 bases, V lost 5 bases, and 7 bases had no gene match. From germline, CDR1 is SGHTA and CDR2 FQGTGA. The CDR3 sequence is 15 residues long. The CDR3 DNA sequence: TGTGCCAGCAGCCAAAGCGGGAGGGCCCTCAATGAGCAGTTCTTC. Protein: CASSQSGRALNEQFF. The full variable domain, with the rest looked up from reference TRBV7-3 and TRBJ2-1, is GAGVSQTPSNKVTEKGKYVELRCDPISGHTALYWYRQSLGQGPEFLIYFQGTGAADDSGLPNDRFFAVRPEGSVSTLKIQRTERGDSAVYLCASSQSGRALNEQFFGPGTRLTVL.

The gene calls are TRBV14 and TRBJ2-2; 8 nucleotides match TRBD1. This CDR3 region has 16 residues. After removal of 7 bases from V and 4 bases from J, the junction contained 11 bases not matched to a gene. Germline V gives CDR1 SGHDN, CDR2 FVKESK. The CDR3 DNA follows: TGTGCCAGCACCCAGACAGGGGTGGTGGGCACCGGGGAGCTGTTTTTT. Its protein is CASTQTGVVGTGELFF.

The CDR3 DNA sequence: TGTGCCACCCAACCTTTAGCGGGGGCGGGGGGCGATGAGCAGTTCTTC. This codes for CATQPLAGAGGDEQFF. The chain recombines TRBV15 with TRBJ2-1; TRBD2 aligns across 9 bases. After removal of 8 bases from V and 8 bases from J, the junction contained 16 bases not matched to a gene. The CDR3 spans 16 residues. Germline V gives CDR1 LNHNV, CDR2 YYDKDF (reference sequence).

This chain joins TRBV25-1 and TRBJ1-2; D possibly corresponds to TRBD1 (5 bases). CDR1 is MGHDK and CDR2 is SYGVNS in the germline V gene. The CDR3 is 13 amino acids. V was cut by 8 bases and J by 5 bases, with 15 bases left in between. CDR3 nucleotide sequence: TGTGCCAGCCTTTCGACAGACCCATATGGCTACACCTTC. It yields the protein CASLSTDPYGYTF.

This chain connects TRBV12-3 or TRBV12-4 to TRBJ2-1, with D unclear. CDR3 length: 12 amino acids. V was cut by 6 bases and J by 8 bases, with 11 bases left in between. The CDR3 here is CASRRGVHEQFF. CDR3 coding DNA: TGTGCCAGCAGACGAGGCGTCCATGAGCAGTTCTTC.

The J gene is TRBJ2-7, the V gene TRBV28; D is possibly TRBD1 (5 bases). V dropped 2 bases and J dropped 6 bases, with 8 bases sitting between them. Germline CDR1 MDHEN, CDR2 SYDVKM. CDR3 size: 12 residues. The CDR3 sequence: CASSLQGSEQYF. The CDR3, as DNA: TGTGCCAGCAGTTTACAGGGTAGCGAGCAGTACTTC.

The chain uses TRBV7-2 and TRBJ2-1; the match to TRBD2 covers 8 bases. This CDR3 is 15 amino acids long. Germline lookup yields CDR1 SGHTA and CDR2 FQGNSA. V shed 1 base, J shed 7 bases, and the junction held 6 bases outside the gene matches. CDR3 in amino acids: CASSLGGSGENEQFF. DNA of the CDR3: TGTGCCAGCAGCTTAGGTGGTAGCGGGGAAAATGAGCAGTTCTTC.

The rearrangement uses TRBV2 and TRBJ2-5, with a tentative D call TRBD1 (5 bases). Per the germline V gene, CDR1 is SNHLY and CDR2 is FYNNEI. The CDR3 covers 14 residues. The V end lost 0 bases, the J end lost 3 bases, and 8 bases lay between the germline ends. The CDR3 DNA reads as TGTGCCAGCAGTGAAGCCTTAGGGGAAGAGACCCAGTACTTC. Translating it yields CASSEALGEETQYF.

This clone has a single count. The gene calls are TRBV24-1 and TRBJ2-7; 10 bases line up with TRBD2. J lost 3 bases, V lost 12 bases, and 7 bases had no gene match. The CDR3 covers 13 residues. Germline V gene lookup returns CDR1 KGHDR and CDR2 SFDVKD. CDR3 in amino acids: CASRASGGYEQYF. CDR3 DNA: TGTGCCTCCCGGGCTAGCGGGGGCTACGAGCAGTACTTC.

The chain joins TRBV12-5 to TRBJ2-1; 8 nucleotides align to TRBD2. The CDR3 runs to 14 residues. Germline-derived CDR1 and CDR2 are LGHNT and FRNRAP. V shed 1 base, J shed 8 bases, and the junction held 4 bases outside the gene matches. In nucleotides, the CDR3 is TGTGCTAGTGGTTTGGCTCTAGCGGGCCATGAGCAGTTCTTC. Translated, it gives CASGLALAGHEQFF.

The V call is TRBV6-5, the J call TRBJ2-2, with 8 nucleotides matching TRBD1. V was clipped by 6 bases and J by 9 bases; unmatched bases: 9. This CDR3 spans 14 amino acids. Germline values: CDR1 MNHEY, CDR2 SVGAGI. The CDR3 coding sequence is TGTGCCAGCAGGGACGGACAGGGCGTCAGGGAGCTGTTTTTT. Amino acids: CASRDGQGVRELFF.

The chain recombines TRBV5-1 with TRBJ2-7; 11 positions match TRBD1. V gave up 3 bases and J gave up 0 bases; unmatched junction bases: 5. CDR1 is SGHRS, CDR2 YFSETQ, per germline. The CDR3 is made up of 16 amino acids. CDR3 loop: CASSSGTGGSSYEQYF. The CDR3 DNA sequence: TGCGCCAGCAGCTCCGGGACAGGGGGTAGCTCCTACGAGCAGTACTTC.

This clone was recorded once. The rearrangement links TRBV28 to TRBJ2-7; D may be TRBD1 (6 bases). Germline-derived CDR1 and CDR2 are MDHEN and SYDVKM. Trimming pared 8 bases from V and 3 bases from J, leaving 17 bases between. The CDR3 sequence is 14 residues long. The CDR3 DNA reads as TGTGCCAGCGTTGGGGCAGGGGAATACTACGAGCAGTACTTC. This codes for CASVGAGEYYEQYF.